The 16 T cell receptor beta chains given below trace back to one sample, sequenced in a study of blood T cell repertoires in COVID-19. Data came from immunoSEQ multiplex PCR; TCRdb stores just in-frame clones and leaves some out. The table has under 150,000 clones, over 60% seen once. The source material was peripheral blood. All receptors derive from a man older than 75 with acute or convalescent COVID-19.

CDR3 coding DNA: TGTGCCAGCAGTGAATTTGAATCGGTCTCTGGGGCCAACGTCCTGACTTTC. As protein: CASSEFESVSGANVLTF. The chain recombines TRBV6-1 with TRBJ2-6; D is unclear. The V gene's germline CDR1 is MNHNS and CDR2 SASEGT. V shed 2 bases and J shed 0 bases, with 11 bases lying between them. The CDR3 sequence is 17 residues long.

The chain links TRBV7-2 to TRBJ1-4; D gene uncertain. The CDR3 spans 15 residues. V gave up 1 base and J gave up 1 base, with 7 bases separating them. In germline, CDR1 is SGHTA, CDR2 FQGNSA. The CDR3 nucleotides read TGTGCCAGCAGCTTAGGTGGGCGAACTAATGAAAAACTGTTTTTT. Translated: CASSLGGRTNEKLFF. The complete variable domain, with remaining parts taken from reference TRBV7-2 and TRBJ1-4, reads GAGVSQSPSNKVTEKGKDVELRCDPISGHTALYWYRQSLGQGLEFLIYFQGNSAPDKSGLPSDRFSAERTGGSVSTLTIQRTQQEDSAVYLCASSLGGRTNEKLFFGSGTQLSVL.

This clone has just a few counts. J is TRBJ2-7 and V is TRBV10-3, with D tentatively TRBD2 (6 bases). Germline values: CDR1 ENHRY, CDR2 SYGVKD. The V gene lost 4 bases and the J gene lost 4 bases, with 17 bases spanning the gap. This CDR3 contains 15 residues. DNA of the CDR3: TGTGCCATCAGTGGCCCCCGGCAGGGAGGATACGAGCAGTACTTC. Translated, it gives CAISGPRQGGYEQYF.

This chain uses TRBV11-2 with TRBJ2-2; TRBD2 matches at 7 bases. The CDR3 extends over 16 amino acids. V lost 0 bases to trimming and J lost 5 bases; unmatched junction nucleotides: 6. CDR1 and CDR2 (germline): SGHAT, FQNNGV. CDR3 DNA: TGTGCCAGCAGCTTAGATCGGGGGGAGCTGACCGGGGAGCTGTTTTTT. Translation: CASSLDRGELTGELFF. The full variable domain, in which reference TRBV11-2 and TRBJ2-2 provide the parts outside the CDR3, is EAGVAQSPRYKIIEKRQSVAFWCNPISGHATLYWYQQILGQGPKLLIQFQNNGVVDDSQLPKDRFSAERLKGVDSTLKIQPAKLEDSAVYLCASSLDRGELTGELFFGEGSRLTVL.

This clone was observed a single time. The genes are TRBV18 and TRBJ2-2; the D is unclear. Trimming cost V 3 bases and J 0 bases, with 14 bases left between them. Per the germline V gene, CDR1 is KGHSH and CDR2 is LQKENI. The CDR3 is 17 residues long. CDR3 sequence (DNA): TGTGCCAGCTCACCTCTGGTGAGGAACGCGAACACCGGGGAGCTGTTTTTT. This codes for CASSPLVRNANTGELFF.

The sample holds one count of this clone. The V and J genes are TRBV20-1 and TRBJ2-5; 10 positions match TRBD2. The CDR3 is 14 residues long. Germline loops: CDR1 DFQATT, CDR2 SNEGSKA (reference sequence). The V segment lost 3 bases and the J segment 3 bases; nucleotides outside the gene matches: 4. The CDR3 protein is CSASRLAGEETQYF. The CDR3 DNA sequence: TGCAGTGCTAGTAGGCTAGCGGGGGAAGAGACCCAGTACTTC.

This chain joins TRBV7-8 and TRBJ1-3, with D possibly TRBD1 on 5 matching bases. Germline V gene data show CDR1 as SGHVS and CDR2 as FQNEAQ. The CDR3 is 15 amino acids. V dropped 4 bases and J dropped 0 bases, with 10 bases sitting between them. DNA of the CDR3: TGTGCCAGCAGCTCCGACAGCCGCTCTGGAAACACCATATATTTT. Translating it yields CASSSDSRSGNTIYF.

The chain links TRBV11-3 to TRBJ2-1, with D tentatively TRBD2 (5 bases). Per germline, CDR1 SGHNT and CDR2 YENEEA. The CDR3 sequence is 15 residues long. The V end lost 1 base, the J end lost 5 bases, and 12 bases lay between the germline ends. CDR3 coding DNA: TGTGCCAGCAGCTTAGTGAGCGGTTTCAACAATGAGCAGTTCTTC. Translated, it gives CASSLVSGFNNEQFF.

The CDR3 region is CASSTRTVNEKLFF. Here the CDR3 DNA reads TGTGCCAGCAGCACCAGGACAGTCAATGAAAAACTGTTTTTT. The chain couples TRBV7-9 to TRBJ1-4; D may be TRBD1 (6 bases). V was cut by 5 bases and J by 5 bases, with 12 bases left in between. This CDR3 comprises 14 residues. In germline, CDR1 is SEHNR, CDR2 FQNEAQ (reference sequence).

The sample holds a few counts of this clone. J is TRBJ1-2 and V is TRBV5-6; the D is unclear. This CDR3 is 16 amino acids long. Germline lookup yields CDR1 SGHDT and CDR2 YYEEEE. Trimming removed 2 bases at V and 0 bases at J, with 14 bases between. The DNA of the CDR3 is TGTGCCAGCAGCTTAAAACCCGGGCGGGCTAACTATGGCTACACCTTC. This sequence encodes CASSLKPGRANYGYTF.

The table lists this clone with a count of one. The chain is built from TRBV19 and TRBJ2-5; weak D call: TRBD2 (6 bases). Germline CDR1 is LNHDA and CDR2 is SQIVND (reference sequence). The V and J ends lost 11 bases and 5 bases respectively, with 18 bases between them. The CDR3 contains 13 residues. CDR3 in amino acids: CASGTQGAETQYF. The DNA for the CDR3 is TGTGCCTCCGGGACTCAGGGCGCGGAGACCCAGTACTTC.

V gene TRBV4-3 combines with J gene TRBJ1-4; 8 positions match TRBD1. There are 17 residues in the CDR3. Unmatched junction bases numbered 9, after V lost 6 bases and J lost 0 bases. CDR1 and CDR2 (germline): LGHNA, YSLEER. CDR3 sequence reads: CASRGGTGRTTNEKLFF. The CDR3, as DNA: TGCGCCAGCAGGGGCGGGACAGGAAGGACAACTAATGAAAAACTGTTTTTT.

V gene TRBV7-2 combines with J gene TRBJ2-1, with a possible D match to TRBD2 (6 bases). CDR1 is SGHTA, CDR2 FQGNSA, per germline. V lost 2 bases and J lost 0, with 11 bases in between. There are 16 residues in the CDR3. The CDR3 nucleotides are TGTGCCAGCAGCTTAAGATCGCGGGGCTCCTACAATGAGCAGTTCTTC. It is translated as CASSLRSRGSYNEQFF.

CDR3 nucleotides: TGTGCCAGCAGTGAGGGCCTCTACAATGAGCAGTTCTTC. This translates into CASSEGLYNEQFF. The chain has TRBV6-4 and TRBJ2-1, with D unclear. V was cut by 3 bases and J by 3 bases, with 6 bases left in between. Germline V gene data show CDR1 as MRHNA and CDR2 as SNTAGT. The CDR3 runs 13 residues.

V is TRBV30 and J is TRBJ2-3, with 8 bases aligning to TRBD2. The CDR3 has 14 amino acids. CDR1 and CDR2 (germline): GTSNPN, SVGIG (reference sequence). V gave up 0 bases and J gave up 6 bases; unmatched junction bases: 5. This CDR3 reads CAWSVPGGRDTQYF. CDR3 DNA sequence: TGTGCCTGGAGTGTACCGGGGGGGCGGGATACGCAGTATTTT.

The table lists this clone with a count of one. The rearrangement joins TRBV7-6 to TRBJ1-6, with no clear D. The CDR3 extends over 17 amino acids. With 0 bases removed from V and 0 bases from J, the gap between germline ends came to 9 bases. In germline, CDR1 is SGHVS, CDR2 FNYEAQ. CDR3 sequence: CASSLAGSSSYNSPLHF. DNA for the CDR3: TGTGCCAGCAGCTTAGCCGGGAGCAGCTCCTATAATTCACCCCTCCACTTT.